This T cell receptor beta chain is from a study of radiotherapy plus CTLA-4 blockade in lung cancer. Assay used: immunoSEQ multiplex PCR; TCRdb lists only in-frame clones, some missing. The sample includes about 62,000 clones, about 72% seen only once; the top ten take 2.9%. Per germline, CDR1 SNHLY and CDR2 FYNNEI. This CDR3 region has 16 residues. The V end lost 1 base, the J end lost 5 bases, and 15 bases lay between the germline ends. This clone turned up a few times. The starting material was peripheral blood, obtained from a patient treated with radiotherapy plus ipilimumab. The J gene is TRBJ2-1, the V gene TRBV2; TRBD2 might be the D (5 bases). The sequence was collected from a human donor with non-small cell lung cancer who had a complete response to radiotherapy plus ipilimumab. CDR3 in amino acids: CASSEEAGFYHNEQFF. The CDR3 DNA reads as TGTGCCAGCAGTGAAGAGGCGGGCTTCTACCACAATGAGCAGTTCTTC.